This TCR beta chain was recovered during a study of cytomegalovirus exposure and HLA in healthy donors (dated by TCRdb to 2016 to 2017). Regarding the study in general: An earlier analysis of some 620 of the donors reported over 250 Gb of sequence data and 95 million to 120 million unique TCR beta sequences obtained from roughly 170 million T cells. An early release that covered more than 550 HLA-typed donors contained around 330 gigabases of sequencing data and about 84 million unique TCR sequences. The genetic ancestry cluster associated with self-reported Caucasian donors included about 84% of the roughly 410 genotyped donors. The study was designed to test whether signatures of past pathogen exposure could be identified by cataloging public T cell receptors. The study profiled the T cell repertoires of around 700 subjects by immunosequencing and related them to cytomegalovirus serostatus. In addition to the first cohort of about 650 subjects, a separate validation cohort of approximately 110 different subjects was used. The study combined high-throughput TCR immunosequencing, statistical association of individual TCRs with disease status, and machine learning to predict cytomegalovirus infection status. In a later analysis, previously published TCR beta repertoires from 670 or so donors were re-analyzed and high-resolution HLA genotyping was added so that TCR occurrence patterns could be studied. Rather than drawing on any new phenotypic data, the later analysis identified candidate immune exposures from TCR beta sequences and the way those sequences occurred across donors. To decide whether each TCR beta V gene segment behaved as functional or pseudogenic, an earlier analysis of over 500 of the donors relied on high-throughput TCR beta sequencing. Donor age, sex, ethnicity and CMV serostatus were compiled together with the repertoire data. A later genetic analysis took genome-wide SNP genotypes for about 55% of the 666 donors and used that subset as a discovery cohort. Every repertoire in the discovery cohort had been generated on one and the same sequencing platform. Both class I and class II loci were covered by HLA typing, at four-digit resolution. Typing coverage varied by locus: roughly 620-640 donors for A, B, C, DRB1 and DQB1; more than 500 for DQA1; 600 to 610 for DPA1; 450 to 480 for DPB1. About 5 DR-DQ haplotypes were handled as single units for association and clustering, since linkage in the cohort was strong. On average, around 230,000 unique TCR beta nucleotide sequences were sequenced per donor among several hundred genotyped donors of the cohort, with roughly 18% of those sequences being non-productive. Overall results and qualifications from the work: Cytomegalovirus status was reported to be diagnosed by the classifier with high specificity and sensitivity in both the original and validation cohorts. Because the 87-base-pair reads could not distinguish some IMGT-functional V segments, including TRBV6-2 and TRBV6-3, those segments were excluded. In vitro tests confirmed that a few of the cytomegalovirus-associated TCR beta chains recognize cytomegalovirus antigens. The sequencing pipeline was judged likely to have produced a cluster of highly shared sequence variants as a technical artifact. The cohort was sequenced for TCR beta chains only, and without alpha or paired-chain data the features that could be detected were limited. An earlier analysis of 450 to 750 of the donors showed that most TCR beta V segments appeared in productive rearrangements either about 90% or about 30% of the time, which broadly matched IMGT annotations. According to a later analysis, most CMV-associated TCR beta chains appeared to be HLA-restricted, and the HLA associations seemed to be driven largely by CMV exposure. A later analysis associated about 16,000 TCR beta sequences with specific HLA alleles at a false discovery rate of 0.05. Across donors, most TCR sequences were observed very rarely, whereas some public TCRs were present in many individuals. Several of the top co-occurrence clusters appeared to be linked to parvovirus B19, influenza, CMV and Epstein-Barr virus, according to a later analysis. Correlated functional status among segregating V segments might reflect linkage disequilibrium, but an unknown experimental factor could not be ruled out. Because HLA typing was missing for some donors at each locus, association tests included only the typed subset. The earlier analysis of about 600 of the donors excluded 15 to 20 rarely observed V segments, including chromosome 9 orphons, because counts were too low. Assigning TCR associations to individual alleles was difficult when HLA alleles, especially DR and DQ, strongly co-occurred. A further reported finding was that TCR beta sequences accurately predicted the HLA-A and HLA-B alleles for most subjects in the first cohort. In a later analysis, the rate of TCR association differed among HLA loci, with DRB1 alleles having the most associated TCRs and HLA-C alleles having the fewest. V-gene and J-gene trimming of TCR beta chains was associated with a missense DCLRE1C variant in a later genetic analysis, and the association was replicated in an independent cohort. It was suggested by the authors that the approach could potentially be generalized to other disease states and immunological phenotypes. Roughly uniform sequencing depth across donors was assumed in presence/absence analyses, although this assumption may not hold. Compared with the approximately 670-donor mean, donors in an Asian-associated ancestry cluster had fewer N-insertions in productive TCRs, according to a later genetic analysis. Immune exposure information for the cohort was limited to CMV serostatus. In the study, about 150 TCR beta chains were listed as associated with cytomegalovirus. Compared with equally common non-associated chains, HLA-associated TCR beta chains in a later analysis were more clonally expanded and had lower generation probabilities.

Notes on this clone: Which antigen it targets is not known. Base quality data are lacking; no much larger clone is found one base away.

In total, 666 healthy bone marrow donors made up the cohort. All cohort members were sampled while nominally healthy, although unrecorded immune exposures were likely present. The donor tested CMV seronegative, placing the donor among the 350 or so seronegative members of the cohort. A peripheral blood sample was collected from each donor, and TCR beta sequencing was performed on peripheral blood mononuclear cells. The Qiagen DNeasy Blood Extraction Kit was used to extract genomic DNA from the blood cell samples. Based on the germline V gene (reference sequence), the CDR1 and CDR2 sequences are LNHDA and SQIVND. The CDR3 contains 14 residues, cysteine and phenylalanine counted. Of the read, only the CDR3 DNA is kept; its 42 bases are in frame from base 1. V gives up 2 bases and J gives up 5 bases, and the segment between their germline ends measures 9 bases. Library generation was performed with the immunoSEQ multiplex PCR assay. The multiplex PCR relied on a mix of 60 forward primers for TCR Vbeta segments and 13 reverse primers for TCR Jbeta segments. The CDR3 region of rearranged TCR beta genes was amplified from genomic DNA by a multiplex PCR assay. The amplified TCR beta libraries were sequenced on the Illumina HiSeq System as 87-base-pair reads. The study's own analysis went as follows. A later analysis tallied roughly 80 million unique TCR beta chains across the 660 or so repertoires, and approximately 12 million of those chains were shared by two or more donors. To remove PCR and sequencing errors, raw reads were error-corrected and collapsed into unique sequences using a nearest-neighbor algorithm that merged closely related sequences. To assign V, D and J gene segments, CDR3 sequences were aligned to IMGT reference sequences. For a sequence to be retained, at least a six-nucleotide match to both a V gene segment and a J gene segment was required. A rearrangement was called productive if the CDR3 had no stop codons and remained in frame with V and J, and every other rearrangement was called non-productive. CDR3 was defined according to IMGT convention as the region running from the second conserved V-encoded cysteine to the conserved J-encoded phenylalanine. The earlier analysis of 500 to 600 of the donors excluded sequences that lacked an unambiguous match to a single V gene segment. In an earlier analysis of 587 of the donors, a V segment was called functional when productive rearrangements were above 56.7%, and segregating when the standard deviation between donors exceeded 5%. To diagnose cytomegalovirus status from the catalog of TCR beta chain sequences, a statistical classification framework was built. A later analysis assigned V and J genes by comparing TCR nucleotide sequences with IMGT/GENE-DB human TR gene sequences. A later analysis assigned CDR3 sequences and most-parsimonious VDJ recombination scenarios with the TCRdist pipeline. In a later analysis, each TCR beta chain was defined by its CDR3 amino acid sequence together with its V-gene family, and reads lacking a unique V-gene family were excluded. As a way to deal with suspected cross-contamination and a sequencing artifact, a later analysis dropped roughly 600 nucleotide sequences that were highly shared and had low generation probability. In a later analysis, a clonal expansion index for each public chain was calculated from normalized within-repertoire ranks of inferred template counts. Generation probabilities in a later analysis came from a VDJ recombination model fitted to out-of-frame rearrangements, and those results were checked against IGoR. In a later analysis, hypergeometric tests were used to score TCR-TCR, TCR-HLA and TCR-CMV co-occurrence, with a repertoire-size bias correction applied to TCR pairs. A later analysis estimated false discovery rates by permuting HLA or CMV assignments 20 times. In a later analysis, co-occurring TCRs were grouped using DBSCAN, and TCRdist sequence similarity was added for clustering within HLA-allele-positive subsets. Repertoires with fewer than 30,000 or more than 120,000 public chains were left out of co-occurrence clustering, as were about five repertoires with anomalous nucleotide sharing. Here the immuneACCESS table is served through TCRdb, limited to in-frame sequences with V and J called. Missing clones are a known gap in these copies; in checked studies unresolved V genes cover under half, and the rest lacks a known reason. V, J and clone size derive from that table, while D and trimming were established from the DNA sequence. A total of fewer than 200,000 clones appear in this sample, approximately 75% of them only once. Approximately 1.6% of the sample is taken by the ten largest.

Sample: PBMCs. The sequence came from a girl aged 5-17 years in good health and CMV-seronegative. The chain was built from TRBV19 and TRBJ2-2; the D gene is not confidently resolved. The bases are TGTGCCAGTAGTATACGGCAGGCGACCGGGGAGCTGTTTTTT. Its amino acids are CASSIRQATGELFF.